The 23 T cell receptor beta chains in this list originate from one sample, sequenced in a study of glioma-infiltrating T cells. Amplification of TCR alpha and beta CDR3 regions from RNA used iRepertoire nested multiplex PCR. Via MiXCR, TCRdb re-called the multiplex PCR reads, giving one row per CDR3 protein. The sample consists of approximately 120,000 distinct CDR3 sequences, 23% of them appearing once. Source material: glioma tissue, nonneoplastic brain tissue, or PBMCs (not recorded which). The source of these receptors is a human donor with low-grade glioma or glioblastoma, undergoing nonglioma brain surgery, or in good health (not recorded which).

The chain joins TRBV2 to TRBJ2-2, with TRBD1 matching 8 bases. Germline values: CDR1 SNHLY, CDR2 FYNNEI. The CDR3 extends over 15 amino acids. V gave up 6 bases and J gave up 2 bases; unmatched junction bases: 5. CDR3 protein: CASSRDRGNTGELFF. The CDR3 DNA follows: TGTGCCAGCAGCCGTGACAGGGGTAACACCGGGGAGCTGTTTTTT. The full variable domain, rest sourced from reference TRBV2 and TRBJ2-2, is EPEVTQTPSHQVTQMGQEVILRCVPISNHLYFYWYRQILGQKVEFLVSFYNNEISEKSEIFDDQFSVERPDGSNFTLKIRSTKLEDSAMYFCASSRDRGNTGELFFGEGSRLTVL.

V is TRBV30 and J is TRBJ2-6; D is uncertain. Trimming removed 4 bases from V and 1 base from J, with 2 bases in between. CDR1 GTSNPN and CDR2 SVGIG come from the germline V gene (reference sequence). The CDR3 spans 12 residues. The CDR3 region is CAWMSGANVLTF. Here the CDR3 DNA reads TGTGCCTGGATGTCTGGGGCCAACGTCCTGACTTTC. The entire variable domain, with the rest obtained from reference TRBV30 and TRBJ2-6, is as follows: SQTIHQWPATLVQPVGSPLSLECTVEGTSNPNLYWYRQAAGRGLQLLFYSVGIGQISSEVPQNLSASRPQDRQFILSSKKLLLSDSGFYLCAWMSGANVLTFGAGSRLTVL.

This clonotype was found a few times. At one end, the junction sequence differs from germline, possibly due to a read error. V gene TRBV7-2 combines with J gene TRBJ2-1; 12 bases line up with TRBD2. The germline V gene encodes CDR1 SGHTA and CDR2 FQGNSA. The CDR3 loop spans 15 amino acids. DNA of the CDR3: TGTGCCAGCCGCTTACAGGCTAGCGGGAGGGGTGAGCAGTTCTTC. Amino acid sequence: CASRLQASGRGEQFF. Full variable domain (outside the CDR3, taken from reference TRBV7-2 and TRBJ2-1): GAGVSQSPSNKVTEKGKDVELRCDPISGHTALYWYRQSLGQGLEFLIYFQGNSAPDKSGLPSDRFSAERTGGSVSTLTIQRTQQEDSAVYLCASRLQASGRGEQFFGPGTRLTVL.

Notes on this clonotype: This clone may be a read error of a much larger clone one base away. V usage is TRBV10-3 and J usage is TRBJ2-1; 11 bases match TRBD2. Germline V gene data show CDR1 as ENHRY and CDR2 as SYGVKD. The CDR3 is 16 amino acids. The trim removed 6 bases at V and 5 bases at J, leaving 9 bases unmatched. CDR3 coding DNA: TGTGCCATCAGCGCCGGGACTAGCGGAGAGGACAATGAGCAGTTCTTC. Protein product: CAISAGTSGEDNEQFF.

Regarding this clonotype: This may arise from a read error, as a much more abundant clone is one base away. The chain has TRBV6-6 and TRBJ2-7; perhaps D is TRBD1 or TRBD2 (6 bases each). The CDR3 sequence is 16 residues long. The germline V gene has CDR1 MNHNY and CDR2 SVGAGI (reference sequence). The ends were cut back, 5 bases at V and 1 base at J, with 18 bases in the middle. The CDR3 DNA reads TGTGCCAGCAGTGCTACTGGGGAAGGGGGGTCCTACGAGCAGTACTTC. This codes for CASSATGEGGSYEQYF.

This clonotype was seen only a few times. CDR3 coding DNA: TGTGCCAGCAGCACACTGCTAGCGGGAAACACAGATACGCAGTATTTT. Translation: CASSTLLAGNTDTQYF. The J gene is TRBJ2-3, the V gene TRBV5-4, with TRBD2 matching 9 bases. Germline-derived CDR1 and CDR2 are SGHNT and YYREEE (reference sequence). The CDR3 contains 16 residues. The junction had 8 bases not matched to a gene; V was cut back by 4 bases and J by 2 bases.

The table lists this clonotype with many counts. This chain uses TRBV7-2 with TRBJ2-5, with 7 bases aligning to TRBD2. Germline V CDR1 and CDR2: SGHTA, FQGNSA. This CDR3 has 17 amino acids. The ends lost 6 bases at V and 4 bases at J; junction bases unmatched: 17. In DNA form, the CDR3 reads TGTGCCAGCAGGGGGATAAGGTGGGAGGGCCGAGGAGAGACCCAGTACTTC. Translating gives CASRGIRWEGRGETQYF.

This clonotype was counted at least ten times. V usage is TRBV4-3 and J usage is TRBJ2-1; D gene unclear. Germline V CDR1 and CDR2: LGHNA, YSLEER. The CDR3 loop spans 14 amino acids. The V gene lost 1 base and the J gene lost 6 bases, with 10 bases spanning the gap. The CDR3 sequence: CASSQVGRPNEQFF. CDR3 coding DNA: TGCGCCAGCAGCCAAGTAGGGCGGCCCAATGAGCAGTTCTTC.

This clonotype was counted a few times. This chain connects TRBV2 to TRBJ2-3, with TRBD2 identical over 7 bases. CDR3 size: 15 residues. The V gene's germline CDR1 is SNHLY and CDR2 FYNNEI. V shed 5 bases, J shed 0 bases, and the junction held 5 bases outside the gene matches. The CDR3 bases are TGTGCCAGCAGTTTTAGCGGGCCTAGCACAGATACGCAGTATTTT. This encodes CASSFSGPSTDTQYF.

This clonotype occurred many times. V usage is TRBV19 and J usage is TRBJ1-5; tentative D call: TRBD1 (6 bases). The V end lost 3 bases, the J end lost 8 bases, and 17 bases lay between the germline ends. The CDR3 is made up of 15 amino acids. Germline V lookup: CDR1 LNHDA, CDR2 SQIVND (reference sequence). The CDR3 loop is CASSIGQTPIEPQHF. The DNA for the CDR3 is TGTGCCAGTAGTATCGGACAGACCCCCATCGAGCCCCAGCATTTT.

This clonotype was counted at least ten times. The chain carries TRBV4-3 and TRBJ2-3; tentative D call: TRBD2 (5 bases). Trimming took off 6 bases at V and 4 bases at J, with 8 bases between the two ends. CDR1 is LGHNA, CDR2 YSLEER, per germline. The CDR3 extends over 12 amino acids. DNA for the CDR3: TGCGCCAGCAGTCGGGATGCAGATACGCAGTATTTT. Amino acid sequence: CASSRDADTQYF.

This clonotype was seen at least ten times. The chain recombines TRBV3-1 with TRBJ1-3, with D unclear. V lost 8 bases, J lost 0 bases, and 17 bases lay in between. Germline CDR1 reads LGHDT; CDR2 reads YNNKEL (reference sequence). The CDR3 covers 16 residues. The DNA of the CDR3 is TGTGCCAGCGCCCCCCGGGAGGTACACTCTGGAAACACCATATATTTT. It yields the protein CASAPREVHSGNTIYF.

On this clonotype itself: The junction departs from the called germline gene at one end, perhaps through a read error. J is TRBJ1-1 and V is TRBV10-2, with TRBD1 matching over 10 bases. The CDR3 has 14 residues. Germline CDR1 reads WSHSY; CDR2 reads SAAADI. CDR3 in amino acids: CASRGTGVKTEAFF. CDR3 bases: TGCGCCAGCAGAGGGACAGGGGTGAAGACTGAAGCTTTCTTT.

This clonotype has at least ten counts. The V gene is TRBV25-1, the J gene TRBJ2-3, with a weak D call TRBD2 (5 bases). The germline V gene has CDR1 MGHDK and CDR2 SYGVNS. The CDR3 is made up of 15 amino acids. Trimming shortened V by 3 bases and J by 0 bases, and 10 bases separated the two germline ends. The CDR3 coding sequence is TGTGCCAGCAGTGACCGGGGTTTTAGCACAGATACGCAGTATTTT. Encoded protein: CASSDRGFSTDTQYF.

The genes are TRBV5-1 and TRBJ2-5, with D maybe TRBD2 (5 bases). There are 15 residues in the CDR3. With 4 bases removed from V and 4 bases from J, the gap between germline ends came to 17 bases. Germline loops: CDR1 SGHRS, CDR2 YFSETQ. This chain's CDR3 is CASSPGGTRGETQYF. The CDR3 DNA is TGCGCCAGCAGCCCCGGAGGTACGAGAGGAGAGACCCAGTACTTC.

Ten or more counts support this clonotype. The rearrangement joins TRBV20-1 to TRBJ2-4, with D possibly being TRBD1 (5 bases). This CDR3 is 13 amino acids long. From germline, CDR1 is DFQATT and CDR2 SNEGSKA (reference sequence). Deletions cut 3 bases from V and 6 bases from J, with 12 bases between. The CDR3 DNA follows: TGCAGTGCTAGGTCCCAGGGCCCAAACATTCAGTACTTC. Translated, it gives CSARSQGPNIQYF.

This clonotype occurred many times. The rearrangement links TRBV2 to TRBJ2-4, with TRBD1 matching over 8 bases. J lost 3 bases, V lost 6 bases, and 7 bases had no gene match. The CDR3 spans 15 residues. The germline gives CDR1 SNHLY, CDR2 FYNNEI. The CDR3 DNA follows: TGTGCCAGCAGCGCAACAGGGGGGAACAAAAACATTCAGTACTTC. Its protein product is CASSATGGNKNIQYF.

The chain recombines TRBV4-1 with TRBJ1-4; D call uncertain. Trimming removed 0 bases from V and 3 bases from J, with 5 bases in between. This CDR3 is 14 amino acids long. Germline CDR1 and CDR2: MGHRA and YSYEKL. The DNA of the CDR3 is TGCGCCAGCAGCCAAGAGGTAGCTAATGAAAAACTGTTTTTT. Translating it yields CASSQEVANEKLFF.

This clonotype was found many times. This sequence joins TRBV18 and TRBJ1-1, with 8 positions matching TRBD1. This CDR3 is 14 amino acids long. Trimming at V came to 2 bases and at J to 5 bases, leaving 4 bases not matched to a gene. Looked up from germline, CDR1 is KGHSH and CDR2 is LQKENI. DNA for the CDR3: TGTGCCAGCTCACCAGACACAGGGGGGACTGAAGCTTTCTTT. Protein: CASSPDTGGTEAFF. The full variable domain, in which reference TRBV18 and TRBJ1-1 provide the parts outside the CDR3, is NAGVMQNPRHLVRRRGQEARLRCSPMKGHSHVYWYRQLPEEGLKFMVYLQKENIIDESGMPKERFSAEFPKEGPSILRIQQVVRGDSAAYFCASSPDTGGTEAFFGQGTRLTVV.

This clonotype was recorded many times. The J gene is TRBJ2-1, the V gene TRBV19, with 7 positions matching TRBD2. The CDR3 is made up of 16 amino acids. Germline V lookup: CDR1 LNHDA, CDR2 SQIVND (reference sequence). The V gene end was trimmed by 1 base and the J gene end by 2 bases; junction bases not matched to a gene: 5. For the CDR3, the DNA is TGTGCCAGTAGTATAGGGGGGAGGGCGGCCTACAATGAGCAGTTCTTC. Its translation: CASSIGGRAAYNEQFF.

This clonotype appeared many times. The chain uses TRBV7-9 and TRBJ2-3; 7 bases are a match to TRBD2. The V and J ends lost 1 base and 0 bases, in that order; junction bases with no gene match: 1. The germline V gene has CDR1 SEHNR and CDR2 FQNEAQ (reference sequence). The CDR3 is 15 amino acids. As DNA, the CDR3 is TGTGCCAGCAGCTTAGAAGCGGGAAGCACAGATACGCAGTATTTT. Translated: CASSLEAGSTDTQYF.

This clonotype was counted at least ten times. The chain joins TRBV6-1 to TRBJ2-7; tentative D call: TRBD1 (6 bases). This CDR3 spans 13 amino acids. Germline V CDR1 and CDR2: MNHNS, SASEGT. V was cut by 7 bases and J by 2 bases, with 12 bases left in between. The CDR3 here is CASKWDIPYEQYF. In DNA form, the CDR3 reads TGTGCCAGCAAGTGGGACATCCCCTACGAGCAGTACTTC.

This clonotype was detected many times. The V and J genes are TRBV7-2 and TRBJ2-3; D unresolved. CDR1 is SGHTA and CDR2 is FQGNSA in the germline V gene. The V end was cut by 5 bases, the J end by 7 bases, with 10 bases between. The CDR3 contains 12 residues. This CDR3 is CASSPVVNTQYF. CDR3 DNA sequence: TGTGCCAGCAGCCCTGTTGTGAATACGCAGTATTTT.